A selection of T cell receptor beta chains follows, all from one sample in a study of control samples from healthy donors and cancer patients. The protocol was immunoSEQ multiplex PCR, while the TCRdb copy is restricted to in-frame clones and leaves out a portion. This table holds 150,000 to 200,000 clones, approximately 95% found once. Specimen: blood. The receptors come from a man in his late teens or twenties in good health. Each CDR3 is given with its conserved first and last residue. The order of the fields is J gene, D gene, V gene, clone size, CDR3 protein, CDR3 DNA. D genes are given only for firm matches. The listing skips clone size in some rows; elsewhere it reads once, few, many or a size class.

>TRBJ2-1|.|TRBV27|.
CASMEVDGQYQYNEQFF
TGTGCCAGCATGGAGGTGGATGGGCAGTACCAATACAATGAGCAGTTCTTC
>TRBJ2-7|TRBD1|TRBV5-1|.
CASSFPGGDPSEQYF
TGCGCCAGCAGCTTCCCAGGGGGCGACCCTAGCGAGCAGTACTTC
>TRBJ2-2|.|TRBV5-1|.
CASSLTSIPTGELFF
TGCGCCAGCAGCTTGACAAGCATCCCCACCGGGGAGCTGTTTTTT
>TRBJ2-7|TRBD1|TRBV7-8|.
CASRRGQGAGEQYF
TGTGCCAGCAGACGGGGACAGGGGGCAGGCGAGCAGTACTTC
>TRBJ1-1|TRBD1|TRBV10-3|.
CAIRKGQGVTEAFF
TGTGCCATCAGAAAGGGACAGGGGGTAACTGAAGCTTTCTTT
>TRBJ1-2|.|TRBV18|.
CASSPGLGIDYGYTF
TGTGCCAGCTCACCAGGTTTAGGGATTGACTATGGCTACACCTTC
>TRBJ1-5|TRBD1|TRBV7-4|few
CATGRGLGQPQHF
TGTGCCACTGGTAGGGGGCTGGGACAGCCCCAGCATTTT
>TRBJ2-3|.|TRBV9|.
CASSVATGSGADTQYF
TGTGCCAGCAGCGTAGCTACAGGATCCGGGGCAGATACGCAGTATTTT
>TRBJ1-2|TRBD1|TRBV5-1|.
CASSFDRGPNYGYTF
TGCGCCAGCAGCTTTGACAGGGGTCCTAACTATGGCTACACCTTC
>TRBJ2-1|TRBD1|TRBV5-1|.
CASSPDRGLYNEQFF
TGCGCCAGCAGCCCAGACAGGGGACTGTACAATGAGCAGTTCTTC
>TRBJ1-3|.|TRBV27|.
CASSLAIRNPPGNTIYF
TGTGCCAGCAGTTTAGCCATCCGTAATCCGCCGGGAAACACCATATATTTT
>TRBJ2-1|.|TRBV5-4|.
CASSWGGNEQFF
TGTGCCAGCAGCTGGGGTGGGAATGAGCAGTTCTTC
>TRBJ1-6|.|TRBV5-1|.
CASSLEGGDNSPLHF
TGCGCCAGCAGCTTGGAGGGTGGGGATAATTCACCCCTCCACTTT
>TRBJ2-3|TRBD2|TRBV5-1|.
CASSLKLAGGQPTYF
TGCGCCAGCAGCTTGAAACTAGCGGGGGGACAACCAACGTATTTT
>TRBJ1-5|.|TRBV2|.
CASSEQGRNQPQHF
TGTGCCAGCAGTGAACAGGGTAGGAATCAGCCCCAGCATTTT
>TRBJ2-1|.|TRBV9|.
CASSAWKGPSGNEQFF
TGTGCCAGCAGCGCATGGAAGGGCCCGTCGGGAAATGAGCAGTTCTTC
>TRBJ1-4|.|TRBV15|.
CATSRDRTPTNEKLFF
TGTGCCACCAGCAGAGATCGGACACCAACTAATGAAAAACTGTTTTTT
>TRBJ1-6|TRBD1|TRBV4-1|.
CASSQEPGQGTAPLHF
TGCGCCAGCAGCCAAGAACCGGGACAGGGAACGGCACCCCTCCACTTT
>TRBJ2-1|TRBD2|TRBV24-1|.
CATSESGAYNEQFF
TGTGCCACCAGTGAAAGCGGGGCTTACAATGAGCAGTTCTTC
>TRBJ2-2|.|TRBV28|.
CASTMGVRGRLSDGELFF
TGTGCCAGCACTATGGGGGTAAGGGGCCGCCTTTCGGACGGGGAGCTGTTTTTT
>TRBJ2-7|.|TRBV30|.
CAWGAGSSYEQYF
TGTGCCTGGGGGGCAGGGAGCTCCTACGAGCAGTACTTC
>TRBJ1-2|.|TRBV4-1|.
CASSQGQLRDGHTF
TGCGCCAGCAGCCAAGGACAGCTGAGGGATGGCCACACCTTC
>TRBJ1-4|TRBD1|TRBV12-3/TRBV12-4|.
CASLTGIDEKLFF
TGTGCCAGCCTGACAGGGATAGATGAAAAACTGTTTTTT
>TRBJ2-7|.|TRBV5-1|.
CASSLKETGPSYEQYF
TGCGCCAGCAGCTTAAAGGAAACAGGTCCCTCCTACGAGCAGTACTTC
>TRBJ2-2|.|TRBV19|.
CASSIDYGENTGELFF
TGTGCCAGTAGTATAGATTACGGAGAGAACACCGGGGAGCTGTTTTTT
>TRBJ2-3|TRBD1|TRBV5-1|.
CASSIGQGLGTDTQYF
TGCGCCAGCAGCATAGGACAGGGTTTGGGTACCGATACGCAGTATTTT
>TRBJ1-4|.|TRBV30|.
CACGPVSVGKLFF
TGTGCCTGCGGCCCGGTTAGTGTAGGAAAACTGTTTTTT
>TRBJ2-2|.|TRBV7-6|.
CASSLGAQGKAGELFF
TGTGCCAGCAGCTTAGGTGCACAGGGAAAGGCCGGGGAGCTGTTTTTT
>TRBJ1-1|.|TRBV5-1|.
CASSFEVGFTEAFF
TGCGCCAGCAGCTTTGAAGTCGGTTTCACTGAAGCTTTCTTT
>TRBJ2-3|TRBD2|TRBV5-1|once
CASSLAPSGGAGTDTQYF
TGCGCCAGCAGCTTGGCCCCTAGCGGGGGGGCCGGCACAGATACGCAGTATTTT
>TRBJ2-2|.|TRBV10-1|.
CASSHRSGELFF
TGCGCCAGCAGTCATCGTTCCGGGGAGCTGTTTTTT
>TRBJ2-7|.|TRBV4-1|.
CASSQVGSPYEQYF
TGCGCCAGCAGCCAAGTTGGGTCTCCCTACGAGCAGTACTTC
>TRBJ1-5|.|TRBV24-1|.
CATSENGPWDQPQHF
TGTGCCACCAGTGAAAACGGACCGTGGGATCAGCCCCAGCATTTT
>TRBJ2-7|TRBD1|TRBV29-1|.
CSVEDRQGYSYEQYF
TGCAGCGTTGAAGATCGACAGGGATACTCCTACGAGCAGTACTTC
>TRBJ2-2|.|TRBV3-1/TRBV3-2|.
CASSATNTGNTGELFF
TGTGCCAGCAGCGCAACCAACACCGGGAACACCGGGGAGCTGTTTTTT
>TRBJ2-7|.|TRBV3-1/TRBV3-2|.
CASSPDSGDGYEQYF
TGTGCCAGCAGCCCGGACTCCGGAGATGGCTACGAGCAGTACTTC
>TRBJ1-2|.|TRBV18|.
CASSRTGNYGYTF
TGTGCCAGCTCACGAACGGGGAACTATGGCTACACCTTC
>TRBJ2-3|.|TRBV9|.
CASSPQGLDTQYF
TGTGCCAGCAGCCCTCAGGGCCTGGATACGCAGTATTTT
>TRBJ2-1|TRBD2|TRBV6-4|once
CASHYSGGPRNEQFF
TGTGCCAGCCATTATAGCGGGGGGCCACGGAATGAGCAGTTCTTC
>TRBJ2-3|TRBD1|TRBV5-5|.
CASSLREPTGFSTDTQYF
TGTGCCAGCAGCTTGAGGGAACCGACAGGGTTTAGCACAGATACGCAGTATTTT
>TRBJ1-5|.|TRBV4-1|few
CASSQGEAGGQPQHF
TGCGCCAGCAGCCAAGGAGAGGCAGGCGGCCAGCCCCAGCATTTT
>TRBJ1-6|.|TRBV7-2|.
CASSGTSGHNSPLHF
TGTGCCAGCAGCGGAACTTCGGGTCACAATTCACCCCTCCACTTT
>TRBJ2-5|.|TRBV9|.
CASSVSGGTLQETQYF
TGTGCCAGCAGCGTATCCGGGGGCACCCTACAAGAGACCCAGTACTTC
>TRBJ2-3|TRBD1|TRBV30|.
CAWSVGTGWDTQYF
TGTGCCTGGAGTGTAGGGACAGGGTGGGATACGCAGTATTTT
>TRBJ2-1|TRBD1|TRBV27|.
CASSWPSGQGRDNEQFF
TGTGCCAGCAGTTGGCCGTCAGGACAGGGAAGAGACAATGAGCAGTTCTTC
>TRBJ2-2|TRBD1|TRBV7-3|.
CASSVTGGGDTGELFF
TGTGCCAGCAGCGTCACAGGGGGCGGGGACACCGGGGAGCTGTTTTTT
>TRBJ1-3|.|TRBV28|.
CASSLLRTDSGNTIYF
TGTGCCAGCAGTTTATTGCGGACAGACTCTGGAAACACCATATATTTT
>TRBJ1-1|TRBD1|TRBV6-5|.
CASNEGGYTEAFF
TGTGCCAGCAACGAAGGGGGCTACACTGAAGCTTTCTTT